Presented here are 19 T cell receptor beta chains from one specimen sequenced in a study of cytomegalovirus exposure and HLA in healthy donors. A multiplex PCR was run with 60 Vbeta primers and 13 Jbeta primers. The assay was immunoSEQ multiplex PCR, and TCRdb's table has in-frame clones only and misses some. In the table there are about 140,000 clones, 65% to 70% of which are singletons. The sequencing sample was made of PBMCs. These receptors were obtained from a man aged 25 to 40 in good health and CMV-seropositive.

The chain combines TRBV4-1 with TRBJ1-2; D gene unclear. The CDR3 sequence is 13 residues long. Germline assignment: CDR1 MGHRA and CDR2 YSYEKL. Trimming left V 1 base short and J 8 bases short, with 11 bases between. The CDR3 DNA reads as TGCGCCAGCAGCCAAGGGACTGTCTCAGGCTACACCTTC. Translating it yields CASSQGTVSGYTF.

In its sample, this clone was seen a few times. This chain uses TRBV9 with TRBJ2-5; 7 nucleotides agree with TRBD2. Germline CDR1 and CDR2: SGDLS and YYNGEE. This CDR3 comprises 16 residues. J gave up 1 base and V 4 bases, and 10 bases lay outside the gene matches. CDR3 DNA: TGTGCCAGCAGCCTCAATCCATCTAGCGGCCAAGAGACCCAGTACTTC. Protein product: CASSLNPSSGQETQYF. Together with reference TRBV9 and TRBJ2-5, the CDR3 gives the full variable domain: DSGVTQTPKHLITATGQRVTLRCSPRSGDLSVYWYQQSLDQGLQFLIQYYNGEERAKGNILERFSAQQFPDLHSELNLSSLELGDSALYFCASSLNPSSGQETQYFGPGTRLLVL.

V and J are TRBV6-5 and TRBJ2-2, with a weak D call TRBD2 (5 bases). V lost 0 bases and J 5 bases, leaving 13 bases between the germline ends. Germline CDR1 and CDR2: MNHEY and SVGAGI. This CDR3 is built from 16 residues. CDR3 amino acids: CASSYSPGVGTGELFF. For the CDR3, the DNA is TGTGCCAGCAGTTACTCACCCGGGGTAGGGACCGGGGAGCTGTTTTTT.

The V gene is TRBV2, the J gene TRBJ2-5, with 9 bases fitting TRBD1. The DNA matches TRBJ2-7 better at its end, which makes the J call doubtful. The V gene's germline CDR1 is SNHLY and CDR2 FYNNEI. The CDR3 loop spans 14 amino acids. The CDR3 here is CASLQTGGTYEQYF. DNA of the CDR3: TGTGCCAGCTTACAGACAGGGGGGACTTACGAGCAGTACTTC.

DNA for the CDR3: TGTGCCAGCTCCAATCCGGTCGGGAAGGGAAACATTCAGTACTTC. Protein sequence: CASSNPVGKGNIQYF. This chain joins TRBV19 and TRBJ2-4, with D possibly being TRBD2 (5 bases). This CDR3 has 15 residues. In germline, CDR1 is LNHDA, CDR2 SQIVND (reference sequence). The V and J ends lost 9 bases and 6 bases respectively, with 21 bases between them.

The rearrangement joins TRBV11-3 to TRBJ1-2; D ambiguous. CDR3 size: 16 residues. Germline values: CDR1 SGHNT, CDR2 YENEEA. With 0 bases removed from V and 0 bases from J, the gap between germline ends came to 11 bases. The CDR3 bases are TGTGCCAGCAGCTTAGATGATTTAGAGGCTAACTATGGCTACACCTTC. This translates into CASSLDDLEANYGYTF.

This rearrangement joins TRBV11-3 to TRBJ2-5, with 12 bases fitting TRBD2. The last part of the DNA fits TRBJ2-7 better; the J call may be wrong. CDR1 SGHNT and CDR2 YENEEA come from the germline V gene. The CDR3 loop spans 18 amino acids. The CDR3: CASSTRGTSGPLSYEQYF. CDR3 bases: TGTGCCAGCAGCACCCGAGGGACTAGCGGGCCACTTTCCTACGAGCAGTACTTC.

This clone occurred a few times. V and J are TRBV11-2 and TRBJ1-1; D remains unclear. The CDR3 covers 16 residues. The germline V gene has CDR1 SGHAT and CDR2 FQNNGV. V lost 1 base to trimming and J lost 5 bases, with 17 bases between them. The CDR3 DNA reads TGTGCCAGCAGCTTAGGAAACGCCATTAGTAAAACTGAAGCTTTCTTT. This codes for CASSLGNAISKTEAFF.

CDR3 sequence (DNA): TGTGCCAGCTCACCCTCGACAGGGGGTAGCAATCAGCCCCAGCATTTT. Its protein product is CASSPSTGGSNQPQHF. The chain recombines TRBV18 with TRBJ1-5; TRBD1 aligns across 9 bases. V trimming: 3 bases; J trimming: 0 bases; junction bases outside the gene matches: 3. CDR3 length equals 16 residues. Germline values: CDR1 KGHSH, CDR2 LQKENI.

This clone occurred a few times. This chain connects TRBV6-5 to TRBJ1-2; D may be TRBD1 (6 bases). The V and J ends lost 0 bases and 8 bases respectively, with 13 bases between them. The CDR3 covers 14 residues. Germline CDR1 MNHEY, CDR2 SVGAGI. The CDR3 sequence: CASSYSDSPKGYTF. Here the CDR3 DNA reads TGTGCCAGCAGTTACTCGGACAGTCCTAAGGGCTACACCTTC.

This clone was seen a handful of times. The chain joins TRBV11-2 to TRBJ2-1, with TRBD2 matching over 8 bases. This CDR3 comprises 14 residues. Losses at the gene ends were 5 bases for V and 5 bases for J; bases not matched to a gene: 5. Per germline, CDR1 SGHAT and CDR2 FQNNGV. CDR3 protein: CASSPRTSNNEQFF. In nucleotides, the CDR3 is TGTGCCAGCAGCCCTCGGACTAGCAACAATGAGCAGTTCTTC. Full variable domain (rest looked up from reference TRBV11-2 and TRBJ2-1): EAGVAQSPRYKIIEKRQSVAFWCNPISGHATLYWYQQILGQGPKLLIQFQNNGVVDDSQLPKDRFSAERLKGVDSTLKIQPAKLEDSAVYLCASSPRTSNNEQFFGPGTRLTVL.

This sequence joins TRBV5-1 and TRBJ2-6; D unresolved. Germline V gives CDR1 SGHRS, CDR2 YFSETQ. The CDR3 is 14 amino acids. With 3 bases removed from V and 1 base from J, the gap between germline ends came to 5 bases. The CDR3 protein is CASSSVSGANVLTF. The CDR3 region has the DNA TGCGCCAGCAGCTCGGTATCTGGGGCCAACGTCCTGACTTTC.

The rearrangement uses TRBV27 and TRBJ2-3, with 9 bases aligning to TRBD1. Germline loops: CDR1 MNHEY, CDR2 SMNVEV (reference sequence). The J segment lost 2 bases and the V segment lost 5 bases, leaving 8 bases of the junction unmatched. The CDR3 consists of 16 residues. The CDR3 DNA reads TGTGCCAGCAGTCCTTTGGACAGGGGACTCACAGATACGCAGTATTTT. Its translation: CASSPLDRGLTDTQYF.

V usage is TRBV4-1 and J usage is TRBJ2-2, with 12 bases identical to TRBD2. V was pared by 4 bases and J by 3 bases, with 6 bases of the junction left unmatched. Germline-derived CDR1 and CDR2 are MGHRA and YSYEKL. The CDR3 spans 17 residues. CDR3 sequence (DNA): TGCGCCAGCAGCCCTTCACGACTAGCGGGAGACACCGGGGAGCTGTTTTTT. Residues: CASSPSRLAGDTGELFF.

The rearrangement uses TRBV13 and TRBJ2-7; the D is unclear. V gave up 1 base and J gave up 4 bases, with 2 bases separating them. CDR3 length equals 11 residues. The germline V gene has CDR1 PRHDT and CDR2 FYEKMQ (reference sequence). CDR3 bases: TGTGCCAGCAGCTTAGCATACGAGCAGTACTTC. It codes for CASSLAYEQYF.

The rearrangement uses TRBV6-6 and TRBJ2-1; 7 bases line up with TRBD1. Germline V gene lookup returns CDR1 MNHNY and CDR2 SVGAGI (reference sequence). The CDR3 runs 15 residues. Trimming cost V 5 bases and J 6 bases; bases outside gene matches: 10. The CDR3 coding sequence is TGTGCCAGCAGTCGGGGACAGTTTTATTTCAATGAGCAGTTCTTC. Amino acids: CASSRGQFYFNEQFF.

This chain links TRBV7-2 with TRBJ2-7, with D possibly being TRBD2 (6 bases). The V end was cut by 6 bases, the J end by 3 bases, with 15 bases between. Germline V gene lookup returns CDR1 SGHTA and CDR2 FQGNSA. The CDR3 covers 14 residues. The CDR3 region has the DNA TGTGCCAGCAGTATGCCCCAGGGACTCTACGAGCAGTACTTC. Its protein product is CASSMPQGLYEQYF.

The CDR3 sequence: CLPFRGGEKLFF. The CDR3, as DNA: TGTCTTCCCTTCCGAGGGGGAGAAAAACTGTTTTTT. This rearrangement joins TRBV7-4 to TRBJ1-4, with a weak D call TRBD1 (6 bases). Looked up from germline, CDR1 is SGHVT and CDR2 is SQSDAQ. The length of the CDR3 is 12 residues.

This clone is classed as medium-sized. The V and J genes are TRBV6-6 and TRBJ2-4; maybe TRBD1 (6 bases). Trimming removed 0 bases at V and 7 bases at J, with 16 bases between. Germline V CDR1 and CDR2: MNHNY, SVGAGI (reference sequence). The CDR3 contains 16 residues. CDR3 protein: CASSYSGGDGRNIQYF. The CDR3 nucleotides read TGTGCCAGCAGTTACTCAGGGGGAGACGGAAGGAACATTCAGTACTTC.